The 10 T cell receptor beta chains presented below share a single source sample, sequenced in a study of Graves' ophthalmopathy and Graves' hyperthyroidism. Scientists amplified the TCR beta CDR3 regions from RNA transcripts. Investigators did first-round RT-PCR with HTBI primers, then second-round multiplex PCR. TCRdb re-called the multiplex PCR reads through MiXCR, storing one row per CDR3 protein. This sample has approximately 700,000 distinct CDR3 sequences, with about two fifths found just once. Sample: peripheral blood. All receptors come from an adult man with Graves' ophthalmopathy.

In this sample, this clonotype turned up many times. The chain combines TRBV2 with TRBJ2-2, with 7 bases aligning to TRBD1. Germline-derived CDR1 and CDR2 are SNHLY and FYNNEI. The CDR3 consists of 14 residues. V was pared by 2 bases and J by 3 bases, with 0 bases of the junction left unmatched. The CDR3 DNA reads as TGTGCCAGCAGTGAACAGGGGGACACCGGGGAGCTGTTTTTT. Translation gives CASSEQGDTGELFF.

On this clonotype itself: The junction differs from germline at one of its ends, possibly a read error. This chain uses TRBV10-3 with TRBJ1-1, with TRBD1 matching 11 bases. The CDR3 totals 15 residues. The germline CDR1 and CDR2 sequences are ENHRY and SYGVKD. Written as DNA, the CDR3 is TGTGCCAGCAGTCGCGGAGGACAGGGGGCGGCGGAAGCTTTCTTT. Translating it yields CASSRGGQGAAEAFF.

This CDR3 is CASSHSRDGTLSGYTF. CDR3 DNA: TGTGCCAGCAGCCACAGCCGGGACGGGACTCTCTCTGGCTACACCTTC. The rearrangement joins TRBV7-2 to TRBJ1-2, with D possibly being TRBD1 (5 bases). V was cut by 5 bases and J by 7 bases, with 23 bases left in between. The germline CDR1 and CDR2 sequences are SGHTA and FQGNSA. This CDR3 region has 16 residues.

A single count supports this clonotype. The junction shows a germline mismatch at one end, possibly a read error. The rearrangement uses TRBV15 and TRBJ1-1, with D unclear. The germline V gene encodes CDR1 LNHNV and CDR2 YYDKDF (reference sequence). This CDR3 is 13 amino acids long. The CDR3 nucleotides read TGTGCCACCAGCAGTTGGGGTCCCACTGAAACTTTCTTT. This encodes CATSSWGPTETFF.

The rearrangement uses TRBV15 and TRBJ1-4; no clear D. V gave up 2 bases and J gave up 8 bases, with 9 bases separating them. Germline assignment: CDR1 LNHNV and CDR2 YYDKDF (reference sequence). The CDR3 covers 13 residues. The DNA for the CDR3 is TGTGCCACCAGCAGACTCGGAGGAGAAAAACTGTTTTTT. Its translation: CATSRLGGEKLFF.

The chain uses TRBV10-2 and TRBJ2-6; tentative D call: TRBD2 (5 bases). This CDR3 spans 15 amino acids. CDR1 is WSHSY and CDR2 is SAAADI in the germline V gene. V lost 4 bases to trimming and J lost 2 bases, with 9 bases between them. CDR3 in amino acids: CASSASSPGANVLTF. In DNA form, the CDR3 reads TGCGCCAGCAGTGCTAGCTCACCTGGGGCCAACGTCCTGACTTTC.

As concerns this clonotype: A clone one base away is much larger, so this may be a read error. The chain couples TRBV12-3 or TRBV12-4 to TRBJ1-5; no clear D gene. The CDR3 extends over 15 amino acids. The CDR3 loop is CASRVQELGNQPQRF. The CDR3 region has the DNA TGTGCCAGCAGGGTCCAGGAATTGGGCAATCAGCCCCAGCGTTTT.

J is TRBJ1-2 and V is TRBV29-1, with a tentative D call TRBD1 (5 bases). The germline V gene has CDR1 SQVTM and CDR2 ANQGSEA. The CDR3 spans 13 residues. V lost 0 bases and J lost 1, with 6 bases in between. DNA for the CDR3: TGCAGCGTTGAAGACAGGGATAACTATGGCTACACCTTC. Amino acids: CSVEDRDNYGYTF.

This chain's CDR3 is CASSPWDRAYEQYF. DNA of the CDR3: TGTGCCAGCAGCCCCTGGGACAGAGCCTACGAGCAGTACTTC. The chain has TRBV7-9 and TRBJ2-7; 7 positions agree with TRBD1. This CDR3 has 14 residues. Germline trimming cut 5 bases from V and 2 bases from J; bases unmatched to any gene: 6. Germline V gene sequence: CDR1 SEHNR, CDR2 FQNEAQ (reference sequence).

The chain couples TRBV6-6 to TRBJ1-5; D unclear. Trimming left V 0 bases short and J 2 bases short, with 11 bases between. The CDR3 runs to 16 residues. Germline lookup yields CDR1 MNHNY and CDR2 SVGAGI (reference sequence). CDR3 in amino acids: CASSYSSNGGNQPQHF. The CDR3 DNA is TGTGCCAGCAGTTACTCAAGTAACGGGGGCAATCAGCCCCAGCATTTT.